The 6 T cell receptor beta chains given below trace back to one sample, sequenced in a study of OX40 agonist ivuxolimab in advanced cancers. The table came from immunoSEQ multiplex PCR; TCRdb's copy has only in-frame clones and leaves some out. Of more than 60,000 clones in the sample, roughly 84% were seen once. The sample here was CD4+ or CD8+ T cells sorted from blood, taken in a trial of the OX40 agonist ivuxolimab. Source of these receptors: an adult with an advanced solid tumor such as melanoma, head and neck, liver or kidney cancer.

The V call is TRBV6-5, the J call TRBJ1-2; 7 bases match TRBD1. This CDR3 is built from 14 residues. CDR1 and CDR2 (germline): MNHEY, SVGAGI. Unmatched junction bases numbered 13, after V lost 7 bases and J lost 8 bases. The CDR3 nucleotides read TGTGCCAGCACCATAGGGACAGCTCCTTCGGGCTACACCTTC. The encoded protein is CASTIGTAPSGYTF.

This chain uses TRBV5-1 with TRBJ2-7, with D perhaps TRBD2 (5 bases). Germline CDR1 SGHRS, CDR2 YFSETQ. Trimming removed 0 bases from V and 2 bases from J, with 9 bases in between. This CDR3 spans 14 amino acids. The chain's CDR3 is CASSLEDLPYEQYF. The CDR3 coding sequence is TGCGCCAGCAGCTTGGAGGACTTACCCTACGAGCAGTACTTC.

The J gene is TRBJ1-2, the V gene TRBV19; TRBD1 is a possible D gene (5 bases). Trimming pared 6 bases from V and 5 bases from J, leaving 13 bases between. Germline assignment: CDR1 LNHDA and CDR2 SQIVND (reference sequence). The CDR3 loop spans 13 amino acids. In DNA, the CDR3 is TGTGCCAGTAGCCCGACAGTCCGTTATGGCTACACCTTC. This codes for CASSPTVRYGYTF.

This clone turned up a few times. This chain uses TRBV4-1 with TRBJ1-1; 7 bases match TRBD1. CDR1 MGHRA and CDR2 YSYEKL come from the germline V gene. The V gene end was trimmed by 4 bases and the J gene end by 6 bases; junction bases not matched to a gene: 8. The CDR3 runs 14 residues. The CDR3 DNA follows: TGCGCCAGCAGCCTACAGGGGCCTGCCGCTGAAGCTTTCTTT. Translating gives CASSLQGPAAEAFF.

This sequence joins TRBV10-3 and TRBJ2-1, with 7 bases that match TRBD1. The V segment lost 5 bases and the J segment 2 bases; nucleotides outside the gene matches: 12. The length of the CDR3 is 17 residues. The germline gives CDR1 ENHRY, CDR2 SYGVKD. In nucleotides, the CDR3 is TGTGCCATCAGTCCACAAGGACAGGCCACGACCTACAATGAGCAGTTCTTC. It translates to CAISPQGQATTYNEQFF.

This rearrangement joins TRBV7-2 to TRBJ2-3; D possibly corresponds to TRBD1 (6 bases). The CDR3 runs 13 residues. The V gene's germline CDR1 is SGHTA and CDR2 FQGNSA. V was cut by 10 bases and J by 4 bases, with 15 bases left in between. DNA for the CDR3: TGTGCCACCAAAAGACAGGTGGCAGATACGCAGTATTTT. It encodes CATKRQVADTQYF.